Included here is one T cell receptor (beta chain) sequence, with context. Sequencing was performed with immunoSEQ multiplex PCR; in TCRdb, only in-frame clones are kept and a portion is missing. The table includes 300,000 to 500,000 clones, 70% to 90% detected once. The CDR3 runs to 15 residues. The ends lost 5 bases at V and 1 base at J; junction bases unmatched: 5. In germline, CDR1 is LNHNV, CDR2 YYDKDF (reference sequence). Residents of about two dozen US areas, aged about 18 to 95 years, made up the participants. Self-reported history from a screening survey and questionnaire set each donor's cohort. This sample was included in a study of blood T cell repertoires in COVID-19. Study-wide background: Sources were T cells, B-cell-depleted T cells, or PBMCs; the material itself was cDNA or gDNA.

The clonotype was recovered from a woman in her 30s with acute COVID-19. Material for sequencing was PBMCs or T cells enriched from blood (not recorded which). The V gene is TRBV15, the J gene TRBJ2-3; 8 bases match TRBD2. The CDR3 bases are TGTGCCACCAGCGAAACTAGCGGACGCACAGATACGCAGTATTTT. It translates to CATSETSGRTDTQYF.